This TCR beta chain came from a study of identifying expanded T cells in peripheral blood. Study outcomes and limitations: Technical replicates showed roughly 1.2 changed clones; two weeks around 15; four weeks 19.

No infections or other immune events were documented during collection. To note about this clone: The antigen remains undetermined.

CDR1 KGHSH and CDR2 LQKENI come from the germline V gene. Between the trimmed V and J ends, which lost 3 bases and 6 bases, there was a span of 17 bases. The CDR3 extends over 16 amino acids. Sequenced by immunoSEQ multiplex PCR; TCRdb stores in-frame clones only, minus some. The sample consists of 45,000 to 65,000 clones, around 82% of them appearing once. This chain connects TRBV18 to TRBJ2-2, with D uncertain. This TCR was sampled from a person aged 18 to 69 in good health. The sample consisted of blood. The CDR3 region has the DNA TGTGCCAGCTCACCCCTACTCGGAGTCGACCCCGGGGAGCTGTTTTTT. Encoded protein: CASSPLLGVDPGELFF.